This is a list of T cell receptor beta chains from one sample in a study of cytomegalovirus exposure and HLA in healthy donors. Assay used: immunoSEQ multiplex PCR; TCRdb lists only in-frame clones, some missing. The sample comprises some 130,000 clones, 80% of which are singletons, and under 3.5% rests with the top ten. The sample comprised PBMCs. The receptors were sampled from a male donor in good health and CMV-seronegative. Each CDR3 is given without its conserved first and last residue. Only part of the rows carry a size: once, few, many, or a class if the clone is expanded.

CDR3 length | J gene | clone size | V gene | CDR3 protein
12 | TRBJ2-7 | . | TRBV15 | ATSRGASGYEQY
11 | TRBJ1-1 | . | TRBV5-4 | ASRDRLNTEAF
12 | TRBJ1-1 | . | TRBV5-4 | ASSLQGFDTEAF
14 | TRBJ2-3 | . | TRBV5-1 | ASSEGQGAVRDTQY
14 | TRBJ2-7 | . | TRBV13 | ASSLPAGGIPYEQY
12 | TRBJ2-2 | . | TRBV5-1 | ASTDRTNTGELF
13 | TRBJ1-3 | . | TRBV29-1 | SVDPGQGFGNTIY
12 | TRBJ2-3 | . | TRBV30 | AWIGGASTDTQY
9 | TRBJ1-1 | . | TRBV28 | ASNLYTEAF
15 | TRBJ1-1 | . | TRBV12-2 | ASRFSEGAPLRPEAF
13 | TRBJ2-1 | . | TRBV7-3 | ASSFDRGSYNEQF
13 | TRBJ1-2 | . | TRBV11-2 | ASSPPGTANYGYT
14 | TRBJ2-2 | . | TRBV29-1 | SVEGSGRRDTGELF
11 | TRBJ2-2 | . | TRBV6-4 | ASSAGVAGELF
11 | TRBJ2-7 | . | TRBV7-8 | ASSVGTPYEQY
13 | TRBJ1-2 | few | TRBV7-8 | ASSLDPDRGGGYT
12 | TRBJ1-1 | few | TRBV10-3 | ASRPVQGAAEAF
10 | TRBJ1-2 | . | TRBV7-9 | SSSSTGYGYT
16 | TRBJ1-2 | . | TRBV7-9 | ASSPYLGGRQGDYGYT
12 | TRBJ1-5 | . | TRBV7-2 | ASSSNRGEQPQH
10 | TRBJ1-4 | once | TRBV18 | ASSPEDFKLF
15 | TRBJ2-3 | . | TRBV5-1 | ASSWEPGQGELDTQY
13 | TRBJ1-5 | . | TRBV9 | ASSLAPGVNQPQH
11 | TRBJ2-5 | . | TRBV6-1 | ASRPHGAETQY
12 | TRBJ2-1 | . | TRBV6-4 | ASSETGVGNEQF
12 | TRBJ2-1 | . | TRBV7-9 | ASSLQGADHEQF
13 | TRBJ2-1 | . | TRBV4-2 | ASSQSTGLAGGEF
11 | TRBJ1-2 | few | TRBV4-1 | ASSQRTDYGYT
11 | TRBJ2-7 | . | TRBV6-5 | ASEIGGSYEQY
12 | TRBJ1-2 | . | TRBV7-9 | ASSLARGNYGYT
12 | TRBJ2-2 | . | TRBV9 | ASSVGQGAGELF
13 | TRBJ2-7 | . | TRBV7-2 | ASSGGTAGDYEQY
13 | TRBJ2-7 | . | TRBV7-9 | SSSLLAGGSYEQY
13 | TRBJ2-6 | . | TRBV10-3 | AIGGQISGANGLT
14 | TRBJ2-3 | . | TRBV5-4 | ASSKGLAASTDTQY
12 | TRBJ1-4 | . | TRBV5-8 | ASTHRGANEKLF
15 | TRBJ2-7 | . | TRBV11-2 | ASSTLAGSKSSYEQY
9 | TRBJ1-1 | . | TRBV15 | ATGGNTEAF
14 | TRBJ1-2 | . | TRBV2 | ASSPTRDRGSYGYT
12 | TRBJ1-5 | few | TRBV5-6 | ASSLGTVDQPQH
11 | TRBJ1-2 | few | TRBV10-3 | AITRTDNYGYT
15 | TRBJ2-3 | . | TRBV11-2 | ASSSRTDRGLSSTQY
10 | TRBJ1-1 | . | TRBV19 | ASHWWNTEAF
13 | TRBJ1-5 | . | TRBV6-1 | ASSSTWTGNQPQH
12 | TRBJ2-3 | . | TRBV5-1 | ASSLAREADTQY
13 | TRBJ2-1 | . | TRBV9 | ASSVRGAGRNEQF
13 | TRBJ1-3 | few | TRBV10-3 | AINITGISGNTIY
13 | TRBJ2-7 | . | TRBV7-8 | ASSTSRYPGNEQY
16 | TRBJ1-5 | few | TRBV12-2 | ASRLPQGAGFSNQPQH
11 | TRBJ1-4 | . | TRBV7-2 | ASSLMGGEKLF
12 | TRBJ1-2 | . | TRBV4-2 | ATSGTGTNYGYT
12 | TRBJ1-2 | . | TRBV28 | ASSLEEIGYGYT
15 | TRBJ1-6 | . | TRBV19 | ASTLSVGTGTDSPLH